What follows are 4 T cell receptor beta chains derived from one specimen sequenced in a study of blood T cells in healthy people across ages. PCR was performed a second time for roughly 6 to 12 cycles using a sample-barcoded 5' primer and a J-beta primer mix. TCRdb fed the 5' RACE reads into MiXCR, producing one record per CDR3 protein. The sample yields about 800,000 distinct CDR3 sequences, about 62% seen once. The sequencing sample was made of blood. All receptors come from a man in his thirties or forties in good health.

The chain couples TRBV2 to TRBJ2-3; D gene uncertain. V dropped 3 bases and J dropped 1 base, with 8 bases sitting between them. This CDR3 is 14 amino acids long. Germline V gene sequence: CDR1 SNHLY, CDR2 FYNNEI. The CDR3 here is CASSDGGRTDTQYF. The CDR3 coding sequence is TGTGCCAGCAGTGACGGCGGCCGCACAGATACGCAGTATTTT.

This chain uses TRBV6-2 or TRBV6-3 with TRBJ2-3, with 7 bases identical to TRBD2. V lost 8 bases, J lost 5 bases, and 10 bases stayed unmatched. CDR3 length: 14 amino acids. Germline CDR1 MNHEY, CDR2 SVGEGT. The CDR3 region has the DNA TGTGCCAGCGCGTTAGGCGGGAGAGGAGATACGCAGTATTTT. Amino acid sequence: CASALGGRGDTQYF.

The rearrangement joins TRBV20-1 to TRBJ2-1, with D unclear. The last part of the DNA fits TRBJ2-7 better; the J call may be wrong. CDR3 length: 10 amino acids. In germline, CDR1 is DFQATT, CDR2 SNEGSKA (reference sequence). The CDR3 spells CSAKRNEQYF. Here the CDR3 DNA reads TGCAGTGCAAAAAGGAATGAGCAGTACTTC.

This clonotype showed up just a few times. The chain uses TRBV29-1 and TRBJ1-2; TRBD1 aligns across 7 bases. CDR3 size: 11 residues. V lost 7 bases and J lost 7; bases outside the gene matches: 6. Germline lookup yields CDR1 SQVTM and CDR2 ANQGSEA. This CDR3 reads CSDKTGVGYTF. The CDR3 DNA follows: TGCAGCGACAAAACAGGGGTTGGCTACACCTTC.